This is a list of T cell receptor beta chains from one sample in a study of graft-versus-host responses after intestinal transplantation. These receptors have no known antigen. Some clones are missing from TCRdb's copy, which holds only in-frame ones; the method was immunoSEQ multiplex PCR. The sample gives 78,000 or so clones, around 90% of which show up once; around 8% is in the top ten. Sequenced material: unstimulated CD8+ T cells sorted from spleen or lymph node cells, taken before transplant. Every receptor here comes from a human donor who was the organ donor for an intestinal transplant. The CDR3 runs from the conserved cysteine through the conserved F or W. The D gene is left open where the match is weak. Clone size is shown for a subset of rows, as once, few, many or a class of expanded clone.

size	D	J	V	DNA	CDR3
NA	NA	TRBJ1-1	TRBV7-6	TGTGCCAGCCTATATAGCGTGGGGACTGAAGCTTTCTTT	CASLYSVGTEAFF
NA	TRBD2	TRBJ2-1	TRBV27	TGTGCCAGCAATGAAGCGGGGCATGAGCAGTTCTTC	CASNEAGHEQFF
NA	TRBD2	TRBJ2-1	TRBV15	TGTGCCACCAGCACTACGAGCGGGAGCTCCTACAATGAGCAGTTCTTC	CATSTTSGSSYNEQFF
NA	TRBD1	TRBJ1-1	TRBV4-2	TGTGCCAGCAGCCAAGACCCGGGACAGGTGAACACTGAAGCTTTCTTT	CASSQDPGQVNTEAFF
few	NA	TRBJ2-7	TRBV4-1	TGCGCCAGCAGTAATGATGACGAGCAGTACTTC	CASSNDDEQYF
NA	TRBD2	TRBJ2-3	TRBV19	TGTGCCAGTGTGCGGGGGGGCTCAGATACGCAGTATTTT	CASVRGGSDTQYF
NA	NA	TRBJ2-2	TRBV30	TGTGCCTGGAGTGTAGGCGCAACGAACACCGGGGAGCTGTTTTTT	CAWSVGATNTGELFF
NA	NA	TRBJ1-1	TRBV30	TGTGCCTGGAGTGTGTTGACAGGTGAAGCTTTCTTT	CAWSVLTGEAFF
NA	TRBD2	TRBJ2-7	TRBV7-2	TGTGCCAGCAGCTTCGGCGGGGGGGTCTACGAGCAGTACTTC	CASSFGGGVYEQYF
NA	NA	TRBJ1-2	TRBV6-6	TGTGCCACCAAGTTGTTCTCCCTGGGATCCTATGGCTACACCTTC	CATKLFSLGSYGYTF
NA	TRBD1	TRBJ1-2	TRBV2	TGTGCCAGCAGTGATCACTATCACAGGGGGCTGGATACCTCTAACTATGGCTACACCTTC	CASSDHYHRGLDTSNYGYTF
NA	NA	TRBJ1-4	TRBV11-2	TGTGCCAGCAGCTCCGTCGGACAGAATGAAAAACTGTTTTTT	CASSSVGQNEKLFF
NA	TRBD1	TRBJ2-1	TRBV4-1	TGCGCCAGCAGCCCTTACCGGGACAGTGGGCCGAGTGAGCAGTTCTTC	CASSPYRDSGPSEQFF
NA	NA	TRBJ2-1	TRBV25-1	TGTGCCAGCAGTCTAACCTACAATGAGCAGTTCTTC	CASSLTYNEQFF
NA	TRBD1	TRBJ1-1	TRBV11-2	TGTGCCAGCAGCTTATCCTACAGGGGGATGAACACTGAAGCTTTCTTT	CASSLSYRGMNTEAFF
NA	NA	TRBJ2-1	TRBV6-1	TGTGCCAGCGTTCATGGGGGTAACAATGAGCAGTTCTTC	CASVHGGNNEQFF
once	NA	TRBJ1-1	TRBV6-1	TGTGCCAGCAGAATAACAGAGAACACTGAAGCTTTCTTT	CASRITENTEAFF
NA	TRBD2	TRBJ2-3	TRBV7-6	TGTGCCAGCAGCTTAATGGGCGGGGGGCCCTACGATACGCAGTATTTT	CASSLMGGGPYDTQYF
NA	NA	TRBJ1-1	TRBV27	TGTGCCAGCATTTCCGGGGTAGGAGCTTTCTTT	CASISGVGAFF
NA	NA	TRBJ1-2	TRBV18	TGTGCCAGCTCACCACAACCAGTAAACTATGGCTACACCTTC	CASSPQPVNYGYTF
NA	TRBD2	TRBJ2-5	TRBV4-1	TGCGCCAGCAGACTGACTAGCGGGGTTTTGGAGACCCAGTACTTC	CASRLTSGVLETQYF
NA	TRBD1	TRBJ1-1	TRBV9	TGTGCCAGCAGCGAAGGACAGGGGGCGGTCGAAGCTGAAGCTTTCTTT	CASSEGQGAVEAEAFF
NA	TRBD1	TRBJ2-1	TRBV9	TGTGCCAGCAGCGTCGGGACAGGGGGAAGGAATGAGCAGTTCTTC	CASSVGTGGRNEQFF
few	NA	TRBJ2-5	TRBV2	TGTGCCAGCGGACGAACGATAATTCCCCAGGAGACCCAGTACTTC	CASGRTIIPQETQYF
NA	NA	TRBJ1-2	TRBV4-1	TGCGCCAGCAGCCAAGGTTCAATTATCCGAGGCCACGTCGGCTATGGCTACACCTTC	CASSQGSIIRGHVGYGYTF
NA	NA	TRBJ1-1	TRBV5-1	TGCGCCAGCAGCTTGGAGGGGATGGTCACTGAAGCTTTCTTT	CASSLEGMVTEAFF
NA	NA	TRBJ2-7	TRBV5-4	TGTGCCAGCAGCTTGGATGGGGGGACAGCCGTCGAGCAGTACTTC	CASSLDGGTAVEQYF
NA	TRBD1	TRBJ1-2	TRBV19	TGTGCCAGTAGCTTGACAGGGGGCGCGACGGGCTACACCTTC	CASSLTGGATGYTF
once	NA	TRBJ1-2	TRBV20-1	TGCACCGAGGAGAGGGGACTGCCGTGCACCTTC	CTEERGLPCTF
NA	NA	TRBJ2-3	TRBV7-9	TGTGCCAGCAGCTTCGAGAAAGGACCGGACACAGATACGCAGTATTTT	CASSFEKGPDTDTQYF
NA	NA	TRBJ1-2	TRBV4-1	TGCGCCAGCAGCCAAGATCTCGGGGGTCTCGACTATGGCTACACCTTC	CASSQDLGGLDYGYTF
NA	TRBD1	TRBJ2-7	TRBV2	TGTGCCAGCAGGGGACAGGGGGGTAAAAGCTCCTACGAGCAGTACTTC	CASRGQGGKSSYEQYF
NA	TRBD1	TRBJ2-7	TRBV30	TGTGCCTGGAGTAGGGGGACAGGCTCCTACGAGCAGTACTTC	CAWSRGTGSYEQYF
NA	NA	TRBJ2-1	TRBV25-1	TGTGCCACGAAAACCGGGACAGAGCAGTTCTTC	CATKTGTEQFF
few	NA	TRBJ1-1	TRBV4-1	TGCGCCAGCAGCCGCGACAGGGAAGCTTTCTTT	CASSRDREAFF
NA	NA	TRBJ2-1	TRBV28	TGTGCCAGCAGTTTAAATGTCTCCCCCGATGAGCAGTTCTTC	CASSLNVSPDEQFF
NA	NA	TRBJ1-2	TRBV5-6	TGTGCCAGCAGCTTGGAGGGACACTCTTCTAACTATGGCTACACCTTC	CASSLEGHSSNYGYTF
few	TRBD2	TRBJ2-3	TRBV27	TGTGCCAGCAGTTTATATGGGACTAGCGGGGGCAGTAACACAGATACGCAGTATTTT	CASSLYGTSGGSNTDTQYF
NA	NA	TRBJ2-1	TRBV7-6	TGTGCCAGCAGCGGGCTAGATGCATTCAATGAGCAGTTCTTC	CASSGLDAFNEQFF
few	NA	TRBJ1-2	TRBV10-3	TGTGCCATCAGCGCGGAAGCGGCTACTAACTATGGCTACACCTTC	CAISAEAATNYGYTF
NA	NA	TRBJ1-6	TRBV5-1	TGCGCCAGCAGCTTCGGGGACAATAGTAATTCACCCCTCCACTTT	CASSFGDNSNSPLHF
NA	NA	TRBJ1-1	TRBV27	TGTGCCAGCAGTTTTACGACAGGTACTGAAGCTTTCTTT	CASSFTTGTEAFF
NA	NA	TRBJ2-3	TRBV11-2	TGTGCCAGCAGCTTAGCGGGGGGCCTCACAGATACGCAGTATTTT	CASSLAGGLTDTQYF
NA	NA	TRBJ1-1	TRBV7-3	TGTGCCAGCAGCCCGTTTGCGGGGATCGGGACTGAAGCTTTCTTT	CASSPFAGIGTEAFF
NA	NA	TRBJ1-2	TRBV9	TGTGCCAGCAGCGCCGCCTATGGCTACACCTTC	CASSAAYGYTF
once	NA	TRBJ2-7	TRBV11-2	TGTGCCAGCAGCTTAGTTTTAGGATCCTCCTACGAGCAGTACTTC	CASSLVLGSSYEQYF
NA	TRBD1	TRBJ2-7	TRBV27	TGTGCCAGCGCCCTGGGACAGGCTTTCAGCTACGAGCAGTACTTC	CASALGQAFSYEQYF
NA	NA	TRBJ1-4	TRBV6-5	TGTGCCAGCAGTTACTCTCAGTACGCTGAAAAACTGTTTTTT	CASSYSQYAEKLFF
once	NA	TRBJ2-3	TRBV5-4	TGTGCCAGCAGCTATGGGGGGCCAGATACGCAGTATTTT	CASSYGGPDTQYF